This paragraph reports one T cell receptor beta chain. The antigen remains undetermined. The junction had 3 bases not matched to a gene; V was cut back by 6 bases and J by 2 bases. The CDR3 runs 15 residues. CDR1 and CDR2 from the germline V gene are WSHSY and SAAADI. The study ran its PCR with 60 Vbeta and 13 Jbeta primers. This table comes from immunoSEQ multiplex PCR, and its TCRdb copy is limited to in-frame clones, with some not included. The sample has more than 90,000 clones, around four fifths seen once; the top ten hold 0.6% to 0.95%. This specimen comes from a study of cytomegalovirus exposure and HLA in healthy donors. Study-wide results and limits: Being productive about 87% or about 30% of the time was typical of most TCR beta V segments in an earlier analysis. Many donors shared some public TCRs, even though most TCR sequences were rare. Likely technical artifact: a cluster of highly shared sequence variants. The authors listed roughly 150 TCR beta chains as cytomegalovirus-associated.

The specimen sequenced was PBMCs. The V gene is TRBV10-2, the J gene TRBJ2-2, with TRBD1 identical over 10 bases. The clonotype originates from a woman aged 55-70 years in good health and CMV-seronegative. The CDR3 bases are TGCGCCAGCAGGGGGGACAGGGGAAACACCGGGGAGCTGTTTTTT. Residues: CASRGDRGNTGELFF.